These T cell receptor beta chains were read from a single sample in a study of cytomegalovirus exposure and HLA in healthy donors. Data came from immunoSEQ multiplex PCR; TCRdb stores just in-frame clones and leaves some out. The sample lists roughly 240,000 clones; 70% to 90% were seen once. The sequenced sample consisted of PBMCs. These receptors all stem from a girl aged 2 to 10 in good health and CMV-seronegative. CDR3s include the opening cysteine and the closing phenylalanine or tryptophan. Fields, in order: D gene, V gene, J gene, clone size, CDR3 DNA, CDR3 protein. The D gene is left open where the match is weak. Clone sizes are given selectively: once, few, many, or a class where the clone is expanded.

d_gene: -
v_gene: TRBV6-1
j_gene: TRBJ1-1
abundance: few
CDR3nt: TGTGCCAGCATTCTACCAAACACTGAAGCTTTCTTT
CDR3aa: CASILPNTEAFF

d_gene: -
v_gene: TRBV6-5
j_gene: TRBJ1-2
abundance: -
CDR3nt: TGTGCCAGCAGTCTCTCGGGAGCGAGCTATGGCTACACCTTC
CDR3aa: CASSLSGASYGYTF

d_gene: -
v_gene: TRBV7-3
j_gene: TRBJ1-6
abundance: -
CDR3nt: TGTGCCAGCAGCTTAGGGGGGGCACCTAATTCACCCCTCCACTTT
CDR3aa: CASSLGGAPNSPLHF

d_gene: -
v_gene: TRBV5-1
j_gene: TRBJ2-3
abundance: -
CDR3nt: TGCGCCAGCAGCTGGGGGCTACCAGATACGCAGTATTTT
CDR3aa: CASSWGLPDTQYF

d_gene: -
v_gene: TRBV15
j_gene: TRBJ2-3
abundance: -
CDR3nt: TGTGCCACCAGCAGAGATAATTCGGATACGCAGTATTTT
CDR3aa: CATSRDNSDTQYF

d_gene: -
v_gene: TRBV18
j_gene: TRBJ2-3
abundance: -
CDR3nt: TGTGCCAGCTCACCCCTACTCGGTACTAGCACAGATACGCAGTATTTT
CDR3aa: CASSPLLGTSTDTQYF

d_gene: -
v_gene: TRBV5-5
j_gene: TRBJ1-1
abundance: -
CDR3nt: TGTGCCAGTCAAAACCACCGACAGATCATGAACACTGAAGCTTTCTTT
CDR3aa: CASQNHRQIMNTEAFF

d_gene: TRBD1
v_gene: TRBV10-2
j_gene: TRBJ1-1
abundance: -
CDR3nt: TGCGCCAGCAGAGCCGCAGGGGGTACTGAAGCTTTCTTT
CDR3aa: CASRAAGGTEAFF

d_gene: -
v_gene: TRBV6-5
j_gene: TRBJ1-2
abundance: -
CDR3nt: TGTGCCAGCAGGCCCGCCGCTACTAACTATGGCTACACCTTC
CDR3aa: CASRPAATNYGYTF

d_gene: -
v_gene: TRBV6-5
j_gene: TRBJ1-2
abundance: -
CDR3nt: TGTGCCAGCAGAGGCGGTTCTAACTATGGCTACACCTTC
CDR3aa: CASRGGSNYGYTF

d_gene: -
v_gene: TRBV5-1
j_gene: TRBJ1-6
abundance: -
CDR3nt: TGCGCCAGCAACTCGGACAGCCTTAATTCACCCCTCCACTTT
CDR3aa: CASNSDSLNSPLHF

d_gene: -
v_gene: TRBV29-1
j_gene: TRBJ1-1
abundance: -
CDR3nt: TGCAGCGGCGGACAGTCGGACACTGAAGCTTTCTTT
CDR3aa: CSGGQSDTEAFF

d_gene: -
v_gene: TRBV10-2
j_gene: TRBJ1-5
abundance: few
CDR3nt: TGCGCCAGCAGTGAGTCGAGGGCGGGACCCATCAATCAGCCCCAGCATTTT
CDR3aa: CASSESRAGPINQPQHF

d_gene: TRBD1
v_gene: TRBV5-1
j_gene: TRBJ2-7
abundance: -
CDR3nt: TGCGCCAGCAGCTCGTCCGACAGGGACGAGCAGTACTTC
CDR3aa: CASSSSDRDEQYF

d_gene: TRBD1
v_gene: TRBV7-9
j_gene: TRBJ2-5
abundance: -
CDR3nt: TGTGCCAGCAGCTCCATAACCCAGGGGGCGGGGGAGACCCAGTACTTC
CDR3aa: CASSSITQGAGETQYF

d_gene: TRBD2
v_gene: TRBV6-6
j_gene: TRBJ2-1
abundance: -
CDR3nt: TGTGCCAGCAATTCTCCTCGTAGCGGGGGAAACAATGAGCAGTTCTTC
CDR3aa: CASNSPRSGGNNEQFF

d_gene: TRBD1
v_gene: TRBV2
j_gene: TRBJ2-2
abundance: -
CDR3nt: TGTGCCAGCAGTACCCGGGACAGGGGGCCGGGGGAGCTGTTTTTT
CDR3aa: CASSTRDRGPGELFF